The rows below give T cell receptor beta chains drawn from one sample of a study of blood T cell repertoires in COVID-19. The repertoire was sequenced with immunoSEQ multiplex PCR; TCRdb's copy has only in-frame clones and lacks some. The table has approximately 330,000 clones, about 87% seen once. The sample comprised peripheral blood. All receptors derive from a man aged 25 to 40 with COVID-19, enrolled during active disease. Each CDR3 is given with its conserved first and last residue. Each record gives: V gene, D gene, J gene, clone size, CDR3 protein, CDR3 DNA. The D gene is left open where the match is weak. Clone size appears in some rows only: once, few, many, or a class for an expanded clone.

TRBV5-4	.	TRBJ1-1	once	CASRKGVGTEAFF	TGTGCCAGCAGAAAGGGGGTAGGGACTGAAGCTTTCTTT
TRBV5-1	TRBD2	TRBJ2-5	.	CASSFGLAGGETQYF	TGCGCCAGCAGCTTCGGACTAGCGGGAGGAGAGACCCAGTACTTC
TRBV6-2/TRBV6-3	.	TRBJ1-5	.	CASSYEAGVRPQHF	TGTGCCAGCAGTTACGAGGCGGGGGTTCGGCCCCAGCATTTT
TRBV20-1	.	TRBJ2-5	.	CSASRTFKETQYF	TGCAGTGCTAGTAGGACTTTCAAAGAGACCCAGTACTTC
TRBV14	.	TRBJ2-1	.	CASSLLLHNEQFF	TGTGCCAGCAGCCTCCTTCTCCACAATGAGCAGTTCTTC
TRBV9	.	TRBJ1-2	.	CASSVNLGGTASSYGYTF	TGTGCCAGCAGCGTAAACCTGGGTGGCACAGCTTCTTCCTATGGCTACACCTTC
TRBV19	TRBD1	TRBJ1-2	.	CASSISHRGRAYGYTF	TGTGCCAGTAGTATAAGCCACAGGGGGCGCGCCTATGGCTACACCTTC
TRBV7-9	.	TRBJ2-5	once	CASSTGTTWETQYF	TGTGCCAGCAGCACCGGGACAACTTGGGAGACCCAGTACTTC
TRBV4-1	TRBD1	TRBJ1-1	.	CASSQGTGSSLNTEAFF	TGCGCCAGCAGCCAAGGGACAGGAAGTTCTCTGAACACTGAAGCTTTCTTT
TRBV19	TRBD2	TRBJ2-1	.	CASTEVAGDYNEQFF	TGTGCCAGTACCGAGGTAGCGGGGGACTACAATGAGCAGTTCTTC
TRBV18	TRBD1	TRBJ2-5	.	CASSPRNNRDRQYF	TGTGCCAGCTCACCGAGAAACAACCGGGACAGGCAGTACTTC
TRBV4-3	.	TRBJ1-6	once	CASSQVPPSYNSPLHF	TGCGCCAGCAGCCAAGTCCCCCCATCCTATAATTCACCCCTCCACTTT
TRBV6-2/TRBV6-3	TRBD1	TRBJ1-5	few	CASSMGQYGTQPQHF	TGTGCCAGCAGTATGGGACAGTATGGTACGCAGCCCCAGCATTTT
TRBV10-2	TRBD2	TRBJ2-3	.	CASTGLGVSDTQYF	TGCGCCAGCACGGGACTAGGGGTTTCAGATACGCAGTATTTT
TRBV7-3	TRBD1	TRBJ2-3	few	CASSFGTGGSTQYF	TGTGCCAGCAGCTTCGGGACAGGGGGCAGTACGCAGTATTTT
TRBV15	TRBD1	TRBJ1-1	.	CATSADRGNTEAFF	TGTGCCACCAGCGCCGACAGGGGGAACACTGAAGCTTTCTTT
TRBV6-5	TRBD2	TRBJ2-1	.	CASSYSPSGSYNEQFF	TGTGCCAGCAGTTACTCTCCTAGCGGTTCCTACAATGAGCAGTTCTTC
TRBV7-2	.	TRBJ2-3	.	CASSPSRGLSTDTQYF	TGTGCCAGCAGCCCCAGTCGGGGTCTTAGCACAGATACGCAGTATTTT
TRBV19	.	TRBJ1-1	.	CASSIGGADTEAFF	TGTGCCAGTAGTATCGGAGGAGCGGACACTGAAGCTTTCTTT
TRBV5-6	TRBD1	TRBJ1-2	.	CASNWDRGDGYTF	TGTGCCAGCAACTGGGACAGGGGCGATGGCTACACCTTC
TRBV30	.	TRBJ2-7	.	CAWSVGAYEQYF	TGTGCCTGGAGTGTCGGGGCCTACGAGCAGTACTTC
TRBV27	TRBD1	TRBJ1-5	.	CASSGTGHYSNQPQHF	TGTGCCAGCAGTGGGACAGGGCACTATAGCAATCAGCCCCAGCATTTT
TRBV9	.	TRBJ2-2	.	CASSGYSGDATGELFF	TGTGCCAGCAGCGGGTACTCAGGGGATGCCACCGGGGAGCTGTTTTTT
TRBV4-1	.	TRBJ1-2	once	CASSHGRGASYGYTF	TGCGCCAGCAGCCACGGGAGGGGGGCCAGTTATGGCTACACCTTC
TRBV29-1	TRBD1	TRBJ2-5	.	CSARDRDTETQYF	TGCAGCGCCCGGGACAGGGATACGGAGACCCAGTACTTC
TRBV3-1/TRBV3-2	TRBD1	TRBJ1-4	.	CASSHRDRDEKLFF	TGTGCCAGCAGCCACCGGGACAGGGATGAAAAACTGTTTTTT
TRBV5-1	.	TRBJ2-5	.	CASSLEGTQETQYF	TGCGCCAGCAGCTTGGAAGGGACTCAAGAGACCCAGTACTTC
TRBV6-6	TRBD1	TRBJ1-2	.	CASSHKSWDSYGYTF	TGTGCCAGCAGTCACAAATCATGGGACAGCTATGGCTACACCTTC
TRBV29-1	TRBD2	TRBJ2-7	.	CSAVGWEGFGHEQYF	TGCAGCGCCGTCGGGTGGGAGGGCTTTGGACACGAGCAGTACTTC
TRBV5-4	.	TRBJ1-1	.	CASSLAWAQNTEAFF	TGTGCCAGCAGCTTGGCGTGGGCTCAGAACACTGAAGCTTTCTTT
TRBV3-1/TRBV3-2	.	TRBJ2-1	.	CASSQDRLGAANEQFF	TGTGCCAGCAGCCAAGATCGGCTGGGGGCAGCCAATGAGCAGTTCTTC
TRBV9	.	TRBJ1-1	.	CASSVTTNTEAFF	TGTGCCAGCAGCGTAACAACAAACACTGAAGCTTTCTTT
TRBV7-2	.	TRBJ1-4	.	CASSFSGVANEKLFF	TGTGCCAGCAGCTTCTCGGGGGTTGCTAATGAAAAACTGTTTTTT
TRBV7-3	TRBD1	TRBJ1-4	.	CASSLYGQGGPSGEKLFF	TGTGCCAGCAGCTTATATGGACAGGGAGGGCCGTCGGGTGAAAAACTGTTTTTT
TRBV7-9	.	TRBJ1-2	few	CASSLKDRIKANYGYTF	TGTGCCAGCAGCTTAAAAGACAGAATCAAAGCTAACTATGGCTACACCTTC
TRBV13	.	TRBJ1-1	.	CASSLGGRGRTEAFF	TGTGCCAGCAGCTTAGGCGGCAGGGGACGAACTGAAGCTTTCTTT
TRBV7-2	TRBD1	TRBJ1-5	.	CASSSGTGSNQPQHF	TGTGCCAGCAGCTCGGGGACAGGGAGCAATCAGCCCCAGCATTTT
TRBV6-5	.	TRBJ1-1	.	CASSSGRMNTEAFF	TGTGCCAGCAGTTCAGGGCGGATGAACACTGAAGCTTTCTTT
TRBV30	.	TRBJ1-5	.	CAWSTRANQPQHF	TGTGCCTGGAGTACTAGGGCTAATCAGCCCCAGCATTTT
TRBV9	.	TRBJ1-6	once	CASSVTGDNSPLHF	TGTGCCAGCAGCGTTACAGGAGATAATTCACCCCTCCACTTT
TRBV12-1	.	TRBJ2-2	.	CASSPADRTNTGELFF	TGTGCCAGCAGCCCCGCCGACAGGACGAACACCGGGGAGCTGTTTTTT
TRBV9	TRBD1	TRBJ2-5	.	CASSVGTASPQETQYF	TGTGCCAGCAGCGTCGGGACAGCCAGTCCCCAAGAGACCCAGTACTTC
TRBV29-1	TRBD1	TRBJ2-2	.	CSPWRRGQGAAGELFF	TGCAGCCCATGGCGGCGAGGACAGGGGGCTGCCGGGGAGCTGTTTTTT
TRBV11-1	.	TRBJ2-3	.	CASNFPGATDTQYF	TGTGCCAGCAACTTCCCGGGAGCCACAGATACGCAGTATTTT
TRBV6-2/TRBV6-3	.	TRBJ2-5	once	CASSPGAWETQYF	TGTGCCAGCAGCCCGGGGGCGTGGGAGACCCAGTACTTC
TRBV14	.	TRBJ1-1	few	CASSQDSLQAFF	TGTGCCAGCAGCCAAGATAGCCTACAAGCTTTCTTT
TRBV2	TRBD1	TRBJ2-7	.	CASSARGTYEQYF	TGTGCCAGCAGTGCCAGGGGGACCTACGAGCAGTACTTC
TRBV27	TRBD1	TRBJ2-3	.	CASSKGQGNTDTQYF	TGTGCCAGCAGTAAGGGACAGGGGAACACAGATACGCAGTATTTT
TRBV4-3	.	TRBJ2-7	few	CASSQGLDTYEQYF	TGCGCCAGCAGCCAAGGACTAGATACCTACGAGCAGTACTTC
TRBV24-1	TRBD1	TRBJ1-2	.	CATSDVGGGPPIGGYTF	TGTGCCACCAGTGATGTAGGAGGGGGCCCGCCTATCGGTGGCTACACCTTC
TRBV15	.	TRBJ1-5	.	CATSRDLQGGNQPQHF	TGTGCCACCAGCAGAGATCTACAGGGCGGGAATCAGCCCCAGCATTTT
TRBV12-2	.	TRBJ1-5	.	CASRSPRGASNQPQHF	TGTGCAAGTCGCTCCCCCCGGGGGGCAAGCAATCAGCCCCAGCATTTT